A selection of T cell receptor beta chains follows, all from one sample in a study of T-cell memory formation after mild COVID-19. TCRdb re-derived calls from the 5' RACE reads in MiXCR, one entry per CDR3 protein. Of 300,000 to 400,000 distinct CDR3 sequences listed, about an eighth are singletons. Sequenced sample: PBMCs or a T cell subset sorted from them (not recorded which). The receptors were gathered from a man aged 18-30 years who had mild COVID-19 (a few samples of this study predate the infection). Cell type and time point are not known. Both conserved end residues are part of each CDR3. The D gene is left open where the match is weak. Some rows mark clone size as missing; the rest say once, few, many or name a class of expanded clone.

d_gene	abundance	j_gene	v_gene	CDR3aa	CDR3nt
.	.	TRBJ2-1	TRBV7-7	CASSPMEENEQFF	TGTGCTAGCAGCCCGATGGAGGAGAATGAGCAGTTCTTC
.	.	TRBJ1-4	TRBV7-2	CASSPPRGKLFF	TGTGCCAGCAGCCCGCCTCGAGGAAAACTGTTTTTT
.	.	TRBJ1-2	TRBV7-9	CASSLKAGYTF	TGTGCCAGCAGCTTAAAGGCTGGCTACACCTTC
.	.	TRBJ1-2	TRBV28	CASSPLYYGYTF	TGTGCCAGCAGTCCCCTCTACTATGGCTACACCTTC
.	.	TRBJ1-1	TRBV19	CASSIGRGTEAFF	TGTGCCAGTAGTATTGGACGGGGGACTGAAGCTTTCTTT
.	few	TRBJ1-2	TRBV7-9	CASSLQWAYGYTF	TGTGCCAGCAGCTTACAGTGGGCCTATGGCTACACCTTC
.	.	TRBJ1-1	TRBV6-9	CASSYRPLDTEAFF	TGTGCCAGCAGTTATCGGCCATTGGACACTGAAGCTTTCTTT
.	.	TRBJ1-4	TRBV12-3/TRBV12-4	CASSSPPGNEKLFF	TGTGCCAGCAGTTCACCCCCGGGTAATGAAAAACTGTTTTTT
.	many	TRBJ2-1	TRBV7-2	CASSPRWDNEQFF	TGTGCCAGCAGCCCCCGGTGGGACAATGAGCAGTTCTTC
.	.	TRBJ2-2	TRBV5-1	CASSLDSFFTGELFF	TGCGCCAGCAGCTTGGACAGCTTCTTCACCGGGGAGCTGTTTTTT
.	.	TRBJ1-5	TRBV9	CASSVGSNNQPQHF	TGTGCCAGCAGCGTAGGGTCGAACAATCAGCCCCAGCATTTT
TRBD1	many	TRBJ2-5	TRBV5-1	CASSLDRGRGETQYF	TGCGCCAGCAGCTTGGACAGGGGTAGAGGGGAGACCCAGTACTTC
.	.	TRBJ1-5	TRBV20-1	CSARDSSRFNQPQHF	TGCAGTGCTAGAGATAGTTCCAGATTCAATCAGCCCCAGCATTTT
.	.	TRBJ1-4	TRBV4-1	CASSQDPPGPNEKLFF	TGCGCCAGCAGCCAAGATCCCCCAGGGCCTAATGAAAAACTGTTTTTT
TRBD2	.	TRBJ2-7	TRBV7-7	CASSSGLAGEKYF	TGTGCTAGCAGCTCCGGACTAGCGGGAGAAAAGTACTTC
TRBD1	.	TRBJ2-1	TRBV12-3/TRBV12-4	CASSLQGTVYNEQFF	TGTGCCAGCAGTTTACAAGGGACAGTCTACAATGAGCAGTTCTTC
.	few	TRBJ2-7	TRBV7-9	CASSFGGESYEQYF	TGTGCCAGCAGCTTCGGGGGCGAATCCTACGAGCAGTACTTC
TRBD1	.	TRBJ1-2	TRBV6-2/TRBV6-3	CASSSHGGQGAGYTF	TGTGCCAGCAGTTCCCACGGCGGACAGGGGGCTGGCTACACCTTC
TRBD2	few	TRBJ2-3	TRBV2	CASSARAGESDTQYF	TGTGCCAGCAGTGCGCGGGCGGGGGAGTCAGATACGCAGTATTTT
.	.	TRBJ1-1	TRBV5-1	CASSRISFGIGTEAFF	TGCGCCAGCTCGCGAATCTCTTTCGGGATAGGCACTGAAGCTTTCTTT
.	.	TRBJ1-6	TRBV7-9	CASSLGHGVANSPLHF	TGTGCCAGCAGCTTAGGTCACGGGGTGGCCAATTCACCCCTCCACTTT
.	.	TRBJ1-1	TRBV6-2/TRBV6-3	CASNGREGGLRRTEAFF	TGTGCCAGCAATGGCCGGGAGGGGGGGCTAAGAAGGACTGAAGCTTTCTTT
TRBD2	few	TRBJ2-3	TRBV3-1	CASSQVRAGGADTQYF	TGTGCCAGCAGCCAAGTTAGGGCGGGGGGCGCAGATACGCAGTATTTT
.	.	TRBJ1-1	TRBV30	CAWRVQGTRLMNTEAFF	TGTGCCTGGCGAGTACAGGGAACACGCCTTATGAACACTGAAGCTTTCTTT
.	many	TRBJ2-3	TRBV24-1	CATSDYQGKPDTQYF	TGTGCCACCAGTGATTACCAGGGGAAACCAGATACGCAGTATTTT
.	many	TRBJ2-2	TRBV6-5	CASRKTAGELFF	TGTGCCAGCAGGAAAACTGCCGGGGAGCTGTTTTTT
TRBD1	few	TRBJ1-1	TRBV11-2	CASSLGTGNEAFF	TGTGCCAGCAGCTTAGGGACAGGAAATGAAGCTTTCTTT
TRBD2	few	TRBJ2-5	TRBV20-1	CSAAPYIAGGPETQYF	TGCAGTGCCGCGCCATATATAGCGGGGGGTCCAGAGACCCAGTACTTC
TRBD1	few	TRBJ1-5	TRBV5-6	CASSSLRTGGQPQHF	TGTGCCAGCAGCTCCCTACGGACAGGGGGCCAGCCCCAGCATTTT
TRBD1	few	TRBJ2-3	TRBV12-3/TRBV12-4	CASSPRTGGYSADTQYF	TGTGCCAGCAGTCCGAGGACAGGGGGCTATTCAGCAGATACGCAGTATTTT